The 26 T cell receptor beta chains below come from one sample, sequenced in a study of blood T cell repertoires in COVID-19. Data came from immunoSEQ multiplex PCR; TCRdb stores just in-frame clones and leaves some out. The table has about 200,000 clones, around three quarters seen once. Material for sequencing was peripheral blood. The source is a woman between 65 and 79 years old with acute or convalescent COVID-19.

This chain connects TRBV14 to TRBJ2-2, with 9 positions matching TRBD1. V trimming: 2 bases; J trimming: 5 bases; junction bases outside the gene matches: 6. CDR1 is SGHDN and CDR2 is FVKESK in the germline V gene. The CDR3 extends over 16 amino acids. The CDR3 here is CASSQLQGARTGELFF. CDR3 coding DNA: TGTGCCAGCAGCCAATTACAGGGGGCGCGTACCGGGGAGCTGTTTTTT.

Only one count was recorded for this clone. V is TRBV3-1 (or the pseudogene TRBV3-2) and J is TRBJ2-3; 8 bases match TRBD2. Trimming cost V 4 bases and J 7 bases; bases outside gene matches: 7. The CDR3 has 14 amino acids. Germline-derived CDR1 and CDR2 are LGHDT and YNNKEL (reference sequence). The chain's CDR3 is CASSLTAGVNTQYF. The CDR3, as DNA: TGTGCCAGCAGCCTCACAGCGGGAGTGAATACGCAGTATTTT.

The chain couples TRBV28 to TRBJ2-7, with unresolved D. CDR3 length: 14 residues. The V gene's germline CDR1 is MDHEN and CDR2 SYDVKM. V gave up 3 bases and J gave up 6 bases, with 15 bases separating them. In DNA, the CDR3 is TGTGCCAGCAGTTTGTCGGGTCTGCACCGCGAGCAGTACTTC. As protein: CASSLSGLHREQYF.

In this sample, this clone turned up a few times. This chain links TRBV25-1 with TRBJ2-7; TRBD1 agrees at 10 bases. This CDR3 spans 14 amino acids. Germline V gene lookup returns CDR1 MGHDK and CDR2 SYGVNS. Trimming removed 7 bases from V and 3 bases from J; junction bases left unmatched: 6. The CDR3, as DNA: TGTGCCAGCACTCGGACAGGGGGTGTCTACGAGCAGTACTTC. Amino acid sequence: CASTRTGGVYEQYF.

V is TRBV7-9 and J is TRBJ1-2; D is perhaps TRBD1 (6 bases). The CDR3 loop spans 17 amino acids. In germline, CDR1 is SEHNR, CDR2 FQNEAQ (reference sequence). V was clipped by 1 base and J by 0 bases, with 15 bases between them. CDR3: CASSLGAGESTNYGYTF. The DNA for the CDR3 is TGTGCCAGCAGCTTAGGGGCAGGGGAGTCCACTAACTATGGCTACACCTTC.

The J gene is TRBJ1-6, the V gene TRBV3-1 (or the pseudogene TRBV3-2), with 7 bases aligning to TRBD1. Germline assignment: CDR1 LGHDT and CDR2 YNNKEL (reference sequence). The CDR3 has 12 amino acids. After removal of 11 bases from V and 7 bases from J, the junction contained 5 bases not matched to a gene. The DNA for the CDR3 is TGTGCCGGAGGGACAGACAATTCACCCCTCCACTTT. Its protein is CAGGTDNSPLHF.

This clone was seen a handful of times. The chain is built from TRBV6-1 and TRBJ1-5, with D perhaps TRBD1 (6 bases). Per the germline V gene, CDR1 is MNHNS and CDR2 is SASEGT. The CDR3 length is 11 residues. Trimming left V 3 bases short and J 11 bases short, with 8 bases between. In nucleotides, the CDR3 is TGTGCCAGCAGTGACACAGGGACCCAGCATTTT. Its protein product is CASSDTGTQHF.

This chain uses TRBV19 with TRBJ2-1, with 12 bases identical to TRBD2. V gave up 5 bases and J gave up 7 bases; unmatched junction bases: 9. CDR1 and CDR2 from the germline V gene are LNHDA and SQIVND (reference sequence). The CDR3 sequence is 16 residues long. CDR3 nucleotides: TGTGCCAGTAGTGGACGACTAGCGGGAGTTCAGAATGAGCAGTTCTTC. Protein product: CASSGRLAGVQNEQFF.

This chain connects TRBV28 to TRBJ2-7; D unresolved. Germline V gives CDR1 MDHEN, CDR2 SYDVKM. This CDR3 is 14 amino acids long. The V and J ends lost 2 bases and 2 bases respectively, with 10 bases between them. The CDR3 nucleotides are TGTGCCAGCAGTTTACCAGGATTAACCTACGAGCAGTACTTC. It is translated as CASSLPGLTYEQYF.

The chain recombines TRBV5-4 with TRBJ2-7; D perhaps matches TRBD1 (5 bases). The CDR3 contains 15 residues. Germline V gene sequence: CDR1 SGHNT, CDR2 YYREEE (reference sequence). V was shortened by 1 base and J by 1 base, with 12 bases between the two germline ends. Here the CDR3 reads CASSLPGLGSYEQYF. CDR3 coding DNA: TGTGCCAGCAGCTTGCCAGGGTTAGGGTCCTACGAGCAGTACTTC.

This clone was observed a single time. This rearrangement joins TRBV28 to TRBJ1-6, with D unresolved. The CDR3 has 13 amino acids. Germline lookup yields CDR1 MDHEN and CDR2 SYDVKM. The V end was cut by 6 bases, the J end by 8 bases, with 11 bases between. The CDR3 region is CASSPAGYSPLHF. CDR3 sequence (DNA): TGTGCCAGCAGCCCGGCCGGGTATTCACCCCTCCACTTT.

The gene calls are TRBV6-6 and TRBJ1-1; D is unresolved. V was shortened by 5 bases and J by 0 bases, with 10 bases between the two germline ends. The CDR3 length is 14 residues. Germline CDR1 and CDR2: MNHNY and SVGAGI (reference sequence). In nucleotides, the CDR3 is TGTGCCAGCAGTCGACGACTCATGAACACTGAAGCTTTCTTT. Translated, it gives CASSRRLMNTEAFF.

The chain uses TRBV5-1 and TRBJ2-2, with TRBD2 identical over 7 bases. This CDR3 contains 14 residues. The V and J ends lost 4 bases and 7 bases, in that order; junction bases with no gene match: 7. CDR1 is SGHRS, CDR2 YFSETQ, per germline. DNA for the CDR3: TGCGCCAGCAGCCCACTAGGGGAGGGCGGGGAGCTGTTTTTT. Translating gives CASSPLGEGGELFF.

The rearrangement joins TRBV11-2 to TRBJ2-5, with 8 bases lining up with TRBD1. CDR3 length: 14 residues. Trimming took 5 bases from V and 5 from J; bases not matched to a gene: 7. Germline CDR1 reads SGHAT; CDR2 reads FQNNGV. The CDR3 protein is CASSPGTGGETQYF. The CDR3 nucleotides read TGTGCCAGCAGCCCCGGGACAGGAGGGGAGACCCAGTACTTC.

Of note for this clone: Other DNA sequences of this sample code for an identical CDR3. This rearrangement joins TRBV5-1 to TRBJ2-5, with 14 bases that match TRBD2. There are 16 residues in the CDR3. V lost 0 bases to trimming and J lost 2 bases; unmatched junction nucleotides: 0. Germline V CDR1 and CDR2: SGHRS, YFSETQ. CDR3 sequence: CASSLGLAGGQETQYF. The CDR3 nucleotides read TGCGCCAGCAGCTTGGGACTAGCGGGAGGGCAAGAGACCCAGTACTTC.

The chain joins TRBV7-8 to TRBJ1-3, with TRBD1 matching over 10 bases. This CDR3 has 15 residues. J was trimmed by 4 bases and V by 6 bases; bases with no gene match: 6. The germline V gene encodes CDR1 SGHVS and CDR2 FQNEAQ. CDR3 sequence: CASSRDRGGGNTIYF. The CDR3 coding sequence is TGTGCCAGCAGTAGGGACAGGGGAGGAGGAAACACCATATATTTT. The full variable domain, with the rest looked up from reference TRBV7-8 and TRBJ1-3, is GAGVSQSPRYKVAKRGQDVALRCDPISGHVSLFWYQQALGQGPEFLTYFQNEAQLDKSGLPSDRFFAERPEGSVSTLKIQRTQQEDSAVYLCASSRDRGGGNTIYFGEGSWLTVV.

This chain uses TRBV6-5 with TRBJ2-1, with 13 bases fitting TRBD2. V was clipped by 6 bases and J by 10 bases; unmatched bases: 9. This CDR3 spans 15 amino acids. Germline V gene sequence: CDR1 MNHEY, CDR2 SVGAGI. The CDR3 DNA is TGTGCCAGCAGACCTGGACTAGCGGGGGCAGGGGAGCAGTTCTTC. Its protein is CASRPGLAGAGEQFF.

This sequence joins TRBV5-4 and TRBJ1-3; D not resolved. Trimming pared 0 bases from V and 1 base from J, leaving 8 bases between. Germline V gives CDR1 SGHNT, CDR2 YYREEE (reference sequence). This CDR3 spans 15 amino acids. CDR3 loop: CASSLGGGSGNTIYF. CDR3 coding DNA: TGTGCCAGCAGCTTGGGAGGAGGTTCTGGAAACACCATATATTTT.

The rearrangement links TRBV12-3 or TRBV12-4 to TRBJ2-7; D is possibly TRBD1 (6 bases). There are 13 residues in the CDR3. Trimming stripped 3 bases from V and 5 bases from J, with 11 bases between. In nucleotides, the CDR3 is TGTGCCAGCAGTTTGTTACAGGGTGACGAGCAGTACTTC. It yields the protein CASSLLQGDEQYF.

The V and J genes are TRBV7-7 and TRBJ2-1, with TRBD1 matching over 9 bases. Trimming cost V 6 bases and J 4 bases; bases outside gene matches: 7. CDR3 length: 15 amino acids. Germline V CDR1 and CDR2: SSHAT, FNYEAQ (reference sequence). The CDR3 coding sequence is TGTGCCAGCAGTCGGACAGGGGACCCGTACAATGAGCAGTTCTTC. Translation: CASSRTGDPYNEQFF.

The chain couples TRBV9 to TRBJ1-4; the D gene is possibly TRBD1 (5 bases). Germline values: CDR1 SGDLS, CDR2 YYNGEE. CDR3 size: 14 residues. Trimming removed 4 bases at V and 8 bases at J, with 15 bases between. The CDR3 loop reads CASSPQWGDEKLFF. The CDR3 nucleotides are TGTGCCAGCAGCCCCCAGTGGGGGGACGAAAAACTGTTTTTT.

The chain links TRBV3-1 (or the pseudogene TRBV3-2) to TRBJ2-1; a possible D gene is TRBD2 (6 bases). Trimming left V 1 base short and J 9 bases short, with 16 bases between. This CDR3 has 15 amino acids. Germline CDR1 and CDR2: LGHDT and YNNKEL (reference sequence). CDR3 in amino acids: CASSQGSSGAGEQFF. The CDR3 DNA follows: TGTGCCAGCAGCCAAGGCAGTAGCGGCGCCGGTGAGCAGTTCTTC.

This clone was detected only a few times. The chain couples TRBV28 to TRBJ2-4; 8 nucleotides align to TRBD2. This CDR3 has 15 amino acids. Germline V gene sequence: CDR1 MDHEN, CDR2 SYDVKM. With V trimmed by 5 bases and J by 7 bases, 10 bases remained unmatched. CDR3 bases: TGTGCCAGCAGTACTTTAGCGGGAAAGGGGAACATTCAGTACTTC. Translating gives CASSTLAGKGNIQYF.

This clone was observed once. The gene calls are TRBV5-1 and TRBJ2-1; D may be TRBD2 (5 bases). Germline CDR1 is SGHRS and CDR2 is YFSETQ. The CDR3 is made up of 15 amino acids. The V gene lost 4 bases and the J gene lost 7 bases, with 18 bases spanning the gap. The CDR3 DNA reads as TGCGCCAGCAGCCGTACTAGTGGAGGAGGTAATGAGCAGTTCTTC. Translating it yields CASSRTSGGGNEQFF.

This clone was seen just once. The CDR3 sequence is CASSRQGYEAFF. Here the CDR3 DNA reads TGTGCCAGCAGCCGACAGGGGTATGAAGCTTTCTTT. This rearrangement joins TRBV3-1 (or the pseudogene TRBV3-2) to TRBJ1-1; 8 bases agree with TRBD1. The CDR3 is 12 residues long. The V and J ends lost 4 bases and 7 bases, in that order; junction bases with no gene match: 2. Germline loops: CDR1 LGHDT, CDR2 YNNKEL (reference sequence).

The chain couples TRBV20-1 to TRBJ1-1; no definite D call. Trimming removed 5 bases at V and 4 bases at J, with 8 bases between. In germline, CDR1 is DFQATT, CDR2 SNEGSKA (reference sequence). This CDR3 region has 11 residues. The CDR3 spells CSALEVTEAFF. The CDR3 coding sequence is TGCAGTGCTCTGGAGGTCACTGAAGCTTTCTTT.